This T cell receptor beta chain was documented in a study of T cell repertoires in cytomegalovirus infection (dated by TCRdb to the late 2010s). In the study overall: Peptide stimulations targeted recently identified HLA-C-restricted CMV epitopes, whose presentation resists viral immunomodulation, together with well-studied HLA-B-restricted epitopes. The HLA type of each donor mattered for the analysis, because public TCR beta signatures pointed to carriage of CMV infection along with the matching HLA type. The research as a whole found: Cumulative frequency of public TCR beta family members discriminated carriers of CMV infection plus the relevant HLA type in this cohort and an independent approximately 400-donor cohort. The ex vivo response was dominated by HLA-C-restricted CMV-specific TCR beta clonotypes, which also provided the single most frequent clonotype in two of eight donors.

The run used an Illumina HiSeq 1500. TCRdb trimmed the raw reads at Q25, called clones with MiXCR and kept productive beta chains. Records with the same CDR3 protein are collapsed into one entry carrying the most frequent genes and DNA. Recorded for this sample are roughly 990,000 distinct CDR3 sequences; 30% to 40% of them occurred a single time. Roughly 12% of the sample comes from the top ten. The germline ends are 15 bases apart after V is trimmed by 0 bases and J by 1 base. As encoded in the germline V gene, CDR1 is MNHEY while CDR2 is SVGAGI. The CDR3 goes from the cysteine to the phenylalanine over 18 residues. The CDR3 DNA has 54 bases and is translated from base 1. As for this clonotype: The clone's antigen remains unknown. Base qualities are missing; no much larger clone stands one base away.

Taken with the paper, the label for treatment or condition translates to: in vitro stimulation with specific CMV peptide epitopes to enrich CMV-specific T cells. The source material was cultured CD8+ T cells from PBMCs, sampled from culture after CMV antigen stimulation. The receptor was isolated from a human donor in good health (CMV status not recorded). Some clones in this sample may be carry-over from other donors' samples. This chain joins TRBV6-5 to TRBJ2-2, with no reliable assignment of the D segment. At the DNA level, the sequence is TGTGCCAGCAGTTACTCCTCGAGCGACCCAGGGAACACCGGGGAGCTGTTTTTT. Its amino acids are CASSYSSSDPGNTGELFF.